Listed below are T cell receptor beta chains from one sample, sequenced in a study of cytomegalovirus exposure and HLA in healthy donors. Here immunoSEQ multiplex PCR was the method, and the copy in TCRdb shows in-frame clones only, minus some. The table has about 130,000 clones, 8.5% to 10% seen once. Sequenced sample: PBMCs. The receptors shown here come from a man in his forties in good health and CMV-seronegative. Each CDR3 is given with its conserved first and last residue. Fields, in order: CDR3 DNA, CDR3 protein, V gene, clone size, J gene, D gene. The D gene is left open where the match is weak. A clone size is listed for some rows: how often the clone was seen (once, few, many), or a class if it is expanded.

CDR3nt: TGTGCCTATAGAGGGACCGGGGAGCTGTTTTTT; CDR3aa: CAYRGTGELFF; v_gene: TRBV30; abundance: few; j_gene: TRBJ2-2; d_gene: NA
CDR3nt: TGTGCCAGCAGTGCAGGGGGAATGAACACCGGGGAGCTGTTTTTT; CDR3aa: CASSAGGMNTGELFF; v_gene: TRBV6-6; abundance: NA; j_gene: TRBJ2-2; d_gene: TRBD1
CDR3nt: TGTGCCAGCAGCGTAGCCGGGGGGAGTACAGATACGCAGTATTTT; CDR3aa: CASSVAGGSTDTQYF; v_gene: TRBV9; abundance: few; j_gene: TRBJ2-3; d_gene: TRBD2
CDR3nt: TGTGCCAGCAGCCACCATACAGGGCGTGAGCAGTTCTTC; CDR3aa: CASSHHTGREQFF; v_gene: TRBV7-6; abundance: NA; j_gene: TRBJ2-1; d_gene: NA
CDR3nt: TGTGCCAGCACTCTACACCCCGGAGACCAGCCCCAGCATTTT; CDR3aa: CASTLHPGDQPQHF; v_gene: TRBV6-6; abundance: NA; j_gene: TRBJ1-5; d_gene: NA
CDR3nt: TGTGCCAGTACCACTTTCATGACAGGGGCCGATGGCTACACCTTC; CDR3aa: CASTTFMTGADGYTF; v_gene: TRBV19; abundance: few; j_gene: TRBJ1-2; d_gene: TRBD1
CDR3nt: TGTGCCAGCAGCCTCACCCCCGGGACAGGGGGCCGTTTTGAAGCTTTCTTT; CDR3aa: CASSLTPGTGGRFEAFF; v_gene: TRBV11-2; abundance: NA; j_gene: TRBJ1-1; d_gene: TRBD1
CDR3nt: TGTGCCAGCGGCCCACCCACAGATACGCAGTATTTT; CDR3aa: CASGPPTDTQYF; v_gene: TRBV6-5; abundance: few; j_gene: TRBJ2-3; d_gene: NA
CDR3nt: TGTGCCAGCCTCCAGAGGAGGGGAGGAGAGACCCAGTACTTC; CDR3aa: CASLQRRGGETQYF; v_gene: TRBV2; abundance: few; j_gene: TRBJ2-5; d_gene: NA
CDR3nt: TGTGCCAGCAGTTTATCGACGGGCTATGGCTACACCTTC; CDR3aa: CASSLSTGYGYTF; v_gene: TRBV27; abundance: NA; j_gene: TRBJ1-2; d_gene: NA
CDR3nt: TGTGCCAGCAGCTCCCTTAGGGGGGGGGCCTCCTACAATGAGCAGTTCTTC; CDR3aa: CASSSLRGGASYNEQFF; v_gene: TRBV7-9; abundance: NA; j_gene: TRBJ2-1; d_gene: NA
CDR3nt: TGCGCCAGCAAGGAGGGGGCGGGAACCGGGGAGCTGTTTTTT; CDR3aa: CASKEGAGTGELFF; v_gene: TRBV5-1; abundance: NA; j_gene: TRBJ2-2; d_gene: NA
CDR3nt: TGTGCCAGCACTCCGACAGGGCTGAACACTGAAGCTTTCTTT; CDR3aa: CASTPTGLNTEAFF; v_gene: TRBV27; abundance: few; j_gene: TRBJ1-1; d_gene: TRBD1
CDR3nt: TGTGCCAGCAGCTTTCAGTACGAGCAGTACTTC; CDR3aa: CASSFQYEQYF; v_gene: TRBV11-2; abundance: NA; j_gene: TRBJ2-7; d_gene: NA
CDR3nt: TGTGCCAGCAGTTTTATCGGGGGGAGCAATCAGCCCCAGCATTTT; CDR3aa: CASSFIGGSNQPQHF; v_gene: TRBV27; abundance: few; j_gene: TRBJ1-5; d_gene: NA
CDR3nt: TGTGCCAGCAGCTCCCAGACGGGTTCCGAGCAGTACTTC; CDR3aa: CASSSQTGSEQYF; v_gene: TRBV7-9; abundance: NA; j_gene: TRBJ2-7; d_gene: NA
CDR3nt: TGTGCCAGCAGCTCCCACGGGGGGTCCTACGAGCAGTACTTC; CDR3aa: CASSSHGGSYEQYF; v_gene: TRBV5-4; abundance: few; j_gene: TRBJ2-7; d_gene: TRBD2
CDR3nt: TGTGCCAGCAGTTACGCAGGGACACCTAGAACCGGGGAGCTGTTTTTT; CDR3aa: CASSYAGTPRTGELFF; v_gene: TRBV6-5; abundance: NA; j_gene: TRBJ2-2; d_gene: NA
CDR3nt: TGTGCCAGCAGTGTCAGGGCTGGAGAGCAGTACTTC; CDR3aa: CASSVRAGEQYF; v_gene: TRBV2; abundance: NA; j_gene: TRBJ2-7; d_gene: NA
CDR3nt: TGCGGCGTTGAGCACAGGGGTGTCGGCTACACCTTC; CDR3aa: CGVEHRGVGYTF; v_gene: TRBV29-1; abundance: NA; j_gene: TRBJ1-2; d_gene: TRBD1
CDR3nt: TGTGCCAGTAGTGCCTCTAGCGTCCTCCAAGAGACCCAGTACTTC; CDR3aa: CASSASSVLQETQYF; v_gene: TRBV19; abundance: few; j_gene: TRBJ2-5; d_gene: NA
CDR3nt: TGTGCCAGCAGCTTCGGGAACACCGGGGAGCTGTTTTTT; CDR3aa: CASSFGNTGELFF; v_gene: TRBV7-9; abundance: few; j_gene: TRBJ2-2; d_gene: NA
CDR3nt: TGCGCCAGCAGCCGGGGGGGCGAAATCACAGATACGCAGTATTTT; CDR3aa: CASSRGGEITDTQYF; v_gene: TRBV5-1; abundance: few; j_gene: TRBJ2-3; d_gene: TRBD2
CDR3nt: TGTGCCAGCAGCTTAGTCGTAGGGGGGGACACTGAAGCTTTCTTT; CDR3aa: CASSLVVGGDTEAFF; v_gene: TRBV7-9; abundance: NA; j_gene: TRBJ1-1; d_gene: NA
CDR3nt: TGTGCCAGCAGCTTAGACCAGCGGACCTACAATGAGCAGTTCTTC; CDR3aa: CASSLDQRTYNEQFF; v_gene: TRBV11-2; abundance: few; j_gene: TRBJ2-1; d_gene: NA
CDR3nt: TGTGCCAGCAGCGCCACTGGTAACACTGAAGCTTTCTTT; CDR3aa: CASSATGNTEAFF; v_gene: TRBV2; abundance: few; j_gene: TRBJ1-1; d_gene: NA
CDR3nt: TGTGCCAGCAGCGGTCCCGGGACAGGGGGTCTCGAGCAGTACTTC; CDR3aa: CASSGPGTGGLEQYF; v_gene: TRBV7-9; abundance: NA; j_gene: TRBJ2-7; d_gene: TRBD1
CDR3nt: TGTGCCAGCAGAGGGACAGGGGGATCCAATTCACCCCTCCACTTT; CDR3aa: CASRGTGGSNSPLHF; v_gene: TRBV6-1; abundance: few; j_gene: TRBJ1-6; d_gene: TRBD1
CDR3nt: TGTGCCAGCAGTTCAACAGGGGAGAACACTGAAGCTTTCTTT; CDR3aa: CASSSTGENTEAFF; v_gene: TRBV6-6; abundance: NA; j_gene: TRBJ1-1; d_gene: TRBD1
CDR3nt: TGTGCCAGCAGCCACAGGTTGGCAGGGGGCGCAGATAAACAGTACTTC; CDR3aa: CASSHRLAGGADKQYF; v_gene: TRBV7-6; abundance: NA; j_gene: TRBJ2-7; d_gene: TRBD1
CDR3nt: TGTGCCAGTAGTATCCTCAGGGGGAACACTGAAGCTTTCTTT; CDR3aa: CASSILRGNTEAFF; v_gene: TRBV19; abundance: few; j_gene: TRBJ1-1; d_gene: NA
CDR3nt: TGTGCCACCAGCGCTTTTGGGCAGTCCATGAACACTGAAGCTTTCTTT; CDR3aa: CATSAFGQSMNTEAFF; v_gene: TRBV15; abundance: few; j_gene: TRBJ1-1; d_gene: NA
CDR3nt: TGCAGCGTTTCTTTTAATCGGTACACTGAAGCTTTCTTT; CDR3aa: CSVSFNRYTEAFF; v_gene: TRBV29-1; abundance: few; j_gene: TRBJ1-1; d_gene: NA
CDR3nt: TGTGCCAGCAGCCCTCGGGGGACGCAGTATTTT; CDR3aa: CASSPRGTQYF; v_gene: TRBV7-2; abundance: few; j_gene: TRBJ2-3; d_gene: NA
CDR3nt: TGTGCCATCAGTGAGTTACGACAGGGGGACCACAAAAACATTCAGTACTTC; CDR3aa: CAISELRQGDHKNIQYF; v_gene: TRBV10-3; abundance: NA; j_gene: TRBJ2-4; d_gene: TRBD1
CDR3nt: TGTGCCATCAGTGGCGGGGGACTGAACACTGAAGCTTTCTTT; CDR3aa: CAISGGGLNTEAFF; v_gene: TRBV10-3; abundance: NA; j_gene: TRBJ1-1; d_gene: NA
CDR3nt: TGTGCCACCAGCAGAGGAATGGTTGGACAGGGTTATAGCGGGGGTAAGAAGACCCAGTACTTC; CDR3aa: CATSRGMVGQGYSGGKKTQYF; v_gene: TRBV15; abundance: NA; j_gene: TRBJ2-5; d_gene: NA
CDR3nt: TGTGCCAGTAGTACACCGGGACAGGGGGCACAAGAGACCCAGTACTTC; CDR3aa: CASSTPGQGAQETQYF; v_gene: TRBV19; abundance: NA; j_gene: TRBJ2-5; d_gene: TRBD1
CDR3nt: TGTGCCTCAGGGGCGGGGGCCGCGTCACCCCTCCACTTT; CDR3aa: CASGAGAASPLHF; v_gene: TRBV28; abundance: NA; j_gene: TRBJ1-6; d_gene: NA
CDR3nt: TGTGCCTGGAGTGTTCGGGGATCCGAAAAACTGTTTTTT; CDR3aa: CAWSVRGSEKLFF; v_gene: TRBV30; abundance: NA; j_gene: TRBJ1-4; d_gene: NA
CDR3nt: TGTGCCAGCAGCCCAGGGCGAAATGAAAAACTGTTTTTT; CDR3aa: CASSPGRNEKLFF; v_gene: TRBV5-8; abundance: NA; j_gene: TRBJ1-4; d_gene: NA
CDR3nt: TGTGCCAGCAGCTTAACACAGGGGGCCGATGAGCAGTTCTTC; CDR3aa: CASSLTQGADEQFF; v_gene: TRBV7-3; abundance: few; j_gene: TRBJ2-1; d_gene: TRBD1
CDR3nt: TGTGCCAGCAGCTTCGGGACTAGCATCAATGAGCAGTTCTTC; CDR3aa: CASSFGTSINEQFF; v_gene: TRBV5-4; abundance: few; j_gene: TRBJ2-1; d_gene: TRBD2
CDR3nt: TGTGCCAGCAGTCGATCATCCGGGACAGCTAACTATGGCTACACCTTC; CDR3aa: CASSRSSGTANYGYTF; v_gene: TRBV2; abundance: NA; j_gene: TRBJ1-2; d_gene: TRBD1
CDR3nt: TGTGCCAGCTCACCCGTTGGAGGGAACACCGGGGAGCTGTTTTTT; CDR3aa: CASSPVGGNTGELFF; v_gene: TRBV18; abundance: NA; j_gene: TRBJ2-2; d_gene: NA
CDR3nt: TGCGCCAGCAGCCGTACTTCACAGGGGGCATCCTACAATGAGCAGTTCTTC; CDR3aa: CASSRTSQGASYNEQFF; v_gene: TRBV5-1; abundance: few; j_gene: TRBJ2-1; d_gene: TRBD1
CDR3nt: TGTGCCAGCAGTCCCTGGGCAGGGTCCTACGAGCAGTACTTC; CDR3aa: CASSPWAGSYEQYF; v_gene: TRBV27; abundance: few; j_gene: TRBJ2-7; d_gene: NA
CDR3nt: TGTGCCAGTAGTGGACAGGGGGCGGGGAACACTGAAGCTTTCTTT; CDR3aa: CASSGQGAGNTEAFF; v_gene: TRBV19; abundance: NA; j_gene: TRBJ1-1; d_gene: TRBD1
CDR3nt: TGTGCCAGCAGCTCAGGGGATTACGAGCAGTACTTC; CDR3aa: CASSSGDYEQYF; v_gene: TRBV5-4; abundance: NA; j_gene: TRBJ2-7; d_gene: NA